One sample yielded the 14 T cell receptor beta chains listed below, sequenced in a study of CD8+CD57+ T cells in acquired aplastic anemia. Profiling that covered TCR beta VDJ and CDR3 relied on genomic DNA as its template. TCRdb independently ran MiXCR on the reads; one entry per CDR3 protein. The table includes more than 100,000 distinct CDR3 sequences, around two fifths detected once. The sample comprised sorted CD4+, CD8+, or CD8+CD57+ T cells (not recorded which) from PBMCs. The receptors here all came from a human donor in good health, serving as a control.

The rearrangement links TRBV6-1 to TRBJ1-1; tentatively, D is TRBD1 (6 bases). CDR3 length: 14 residues. Germline loops: CDR1 MNHNS, CDR2 SASEGT. V gave up 4 bases and J gave up 1 base, with 10 bases separating them. CDR3 amino acids: CASSVLQGNTEAFF. CDR3 nucleotide sequence: TGTGCCAGCAGTGTTCTACAGGGGAACACTGAAGCTTTCTTT.

The rearrangement joins TRBV6-1 to TRBJ1-3, with D tentatively TRBD1 (6 bases). The length of the CDR3 is 16 residues. Per germline, CDR1 MNHNS and CDR2 SASEGT. V gave up 8 bases and J gave up 0 bases, with 17 bases separating them. DNA for the CDR3: TGTGCCAGCGGTCGTTTCACAGGGAGCTCTGGAAACACCATATATTTT. It encodes CASGRFTGSSGNTIYF.

This clonotype turned up a few times. A read error is possible here, since a much larger clone lies one base away. The rearrangement joins TRBV5-1 to TRBJ2-7; D is perhaps TRBD2 (6 bases). This CDR3 spans 15 amino acids. Between the trimmed V and J ends, which lost 4 bases and 5 bases, there was a span of 19 bases. Germline V gene data show CDR1 as SGHRS and CDR2 as YFSETQ. CDR3 nucleotide sequence: TGCGCCAGCAGCCCACCGGGACTCACGACACACGAGCAGTACTTC. Encoded protein: CASSPPGLTTHEQYF.

There are many counts of this clonotype. The V and J genes are TRBV5-1 and TRBJ2-1, with D perhaps TRBD1 or TRBD2 (5 bases each). In germline, CDR1 is SGHRS, CDR2 YFSETQ. This CDR3 spans 12 amino acids. The V end lost 1 base, the J end lost 8 bases, and 7 bases lay between the germline ends. CDR3 nucleotide sequence: TGCGCCAGCAGCTTGAGAGGGGATGAGCAGTTCTTC. It is translated as CASSLRGDEQFF.

The V and J genes are TRBV28 and TRBJ1-4; D might be TRBD1 (5 bases). This CDR3 has 14 residues. V lost 8 bases to trimming and J lost 8 bases, with 18 bases between them. The germline V gene has CDR1 MDHEN and CDR2 SYDVKM. The DNA of the CDR3 is TGTGCCAGCGGGGTTGTGGGGGAAGTGGAAAAACTGTTTTTT. Translation: CASGVVGEVEKLFF.

In this sample, this clonotype turned up many times. This chain connects TRBV12-3 or TRBV12-4 to TRBJ1-5, with D possibly matching TRBD1 (6 bases). CDR3 length: 13 residues. Trimming stripped 4 bases from V and 3 bases from J, with 7 bases between. The CDR3 region has the DNA TGTGCCAGCAGTTACAGGGTCAATCAGCCCCAGCATTTT. Amino acids: CASSYRVNQPQHF.

This clonotype occurred a few times. With a much larger clone just one base away, this may be a read error. The chain links TRBV7-8 to TRBJ1-1; 10 nucleotides line up with TRBD1. CDR1 is SGHVS and CDR2 is FQNEAQ in the germline V gene. The CDR3 loop spans 13 amino acids. The CDR3 DNA reads as TGTGCCAGCAGCCCACGGGACAGGGGTCTAGCTCTCTTT. It codes for CASSPRDRGLALF.

A remark on this clonotype: This may come from a read error, since a much larger clone is one base off. This chain links TRBV7-6 with TRBJ2-5; D perhaps matches TRBD1 (6 bases). Trimming removed 1 base at V and 5 bases at J, with 20 bases between. The CDR3 contains 17 residues. Germline CDR1 SGHVS, CDR2 FNYEAQ. Here the CDR3 DNA reads TGTGCCAGCAGCTTAGGTCTGCCGTGGGGGCCCCATGAGACCCAGTACTTC. It translates to CASSLGLPWGPHETQYF. Drawing the rest from reference TRBV7-6 and TRBJ2-5, the complete variable domain is GAGVSQSPRYKVTKRGQDVALRCDPISGHVSLYWYRQALGQGPEFLTYFNYEAQQDKSGLPNDRFSAERPEGSISTLTIQRTEQRDSAMYRCASSLGLPWGPHETQYFGPGTRLLVL.

This clonotype appeared a single time. The J gene is TRBJ2-3, the V gene TRBV19; possibly TRBD1 for D (6 bases). In germline, CDR1 is LNHDA, CDR2 SQIVND (reference sequence). CDR3 size: 11 residues. V dropped 3 bases and J dropped 11 bases, with 9 bases sitting between them. The CDR3 DNA is TGTGCCAGTAGTATTGAGGGGGAGCAGTATTTT. The encoded protein is CASSIEGEQYF.

Comment on this clonotype: A much bigger clone sits one base away, suggesting this may be a read error. DNA for the CDR3: TGCGCCAGCAGCTTAGGGACAGGGGTACAGACCGGGGAGCTGTTTTTT. This codes for CASSLGTGVQTGELFF. The J gene is TRBJ2-2, the V gene TRBV5-1, with TRBD1 identical over 10 bases. J was trimmed by 5 bases and V by 2 bases; bases with no gene match: 6. Germline V gene sequence: CDR1 SGHRS, CDR2 YFSETQ. The CDR3 totals 16 residues.

This clonotype was seen at least ten times. The chain uses TRBV12-3 or TRBV12-4 and TRBJ1-2, with 11 bases lining up with TRBD1. Trimming removed 4 bases from V and 8 bases from J; junction bases left unmatched: 6. The CDR3 runs 14 residues. The CDR3 DNA follows: TGTGCCAGCAGTTCGACGGACAGGGGGCTGGGCTACACCTTC. Protein: CASSSTDRGLGYTF.

A note on this clonotype: Compared with germline, one end of the junction differs, possibly owing to a read error. This chain connects TRBV11-2 to TRBJ2-1, with TRBD2 matching over 9 bases. The CDR3 spans 15 residues. Germline loops: CDR1 SGHAT, CDR2 FQNNGV. The CDR3, as DNA: TGTGCCAGCAGCCCACTTAGCGGGAGTTACAATAAGCAGTTCTTC. Its protein is CASSPLSGSYNKQFF.

The count of this clonotype is one. Possible read error: a much larger clone is one base away. The chain links TRBV16 to TRBJ2-7, with unresolved D. The CDR3 is made up of 13 amino acids. CDR1 and CDR2 (germline): KGHSY, FQNENV. CDR3 nucleotide sequence: TGCGCCAGCAGCTTGATAGCCCCCAATGAGCAGTACTTC. Its protein is CASSLIAPNEQYF.

J is TRBJ1-6 and V is TRBV2; D unclear. Germline CDR1 and CDR2: SNHLY and FYNNEI. This CDR3 has 13 amino acids. The CDR3 reads CAGRGGYNSPLHF. The CDR3 bases are TGTGCGGGTCGCGGAGGCTATAATTCACCCCTCCACTTT.